The 7 T cell receptor beta chains in this list originate from one sample, sequenced in a study of shared clonotypes between healthy human individuals. The protocol was immunoSEQ multiplex PCR, while the TCRdb copy is restricted to in-frame clones and leaves out a portion. The sample lists around 2.5 million clones; 93% were seen once. Sequencing was done on a sample of naive CD4+ T cells from PBMCs. Subset here: CD45RA+ positively selected. Receptor source: a man aged 18-30 years in good health. Some clones in this sample may be carry-over from other donors' samples.

The chain recombines TRBV6-1 with TRBJ2-3; D is unresolved. From germline, CDR1 is MNHNS and CDR2 SASEGT. V shed 2 bases and J shed 2 bases, with 11 bases lying between them. This CDR3 region has 15 residues. This chain's CDR3 is CASSEIGGITDTQYF. For the CDR3, the DNA is TGTGCCAGCAGTGAAATCGGTGGGATCACAGATACGCAGTATTTT.

The V and J genes are TRBV4-1 and TRBJ1-4; D remains unclear. This CDR3 contains 12 residues. V shed 8 bases and J shed 6 bases, with 10 bases lying between them. Germline assignment: CDR1 MGHRA and CDR2 YSYEKL. The CDR3 DNA is TGCGCCAGCTCCGCAGGCCATGAAAAACTGTTTTTT. It codes for CASSAGHEKLFF.

The chain is built from TRBV28 and TRBJ1-1; D is unclear. CDR3 length: 16 amino acids. V lost 7 bases to trimming and J lost 4 bases, with 22 bases between them. Looked up from germline, CDR1 is MDHEN and CDR2 is SYDVKM. CDR3 sequence: CASKWIGVQRATEAFF. CDR3 sequence (DNA): TGTGCCAGCAAGTGGATCGGGGTCCAGCGAGCCACTGAAGCTTTCTTT.

This clone was detected a few times. Written as DNA, the CDR3 is TGTGCCAGCAGCTTGGTCTCTGGAGGCACTGAAGCTTTCTTT. Its protein product is CASSLVSGGTEAFF. The genes are TRBV7-9 and TRBJ1-1; D is undetermined. With 3 bases removed from V and 4 bases from J, the gap between germline ends came to 12 bases. This CDR3 spans 14 amino acids. The germline gives CDR1 SEHNR, CDR2 FQNEAQ (reference sequence).

This clone was detected once. The same CDR3 arises from other DNA sequences in this sample as well. The chain uses TRBV18 and TRBJ1-5; D ambiguous. CDR1 KGHSH and CDR2 LQKENI come from the germline V gene. Between the trimmed V and J ends, which lost 3 bases and 2 bases, there was a span of 11 bases. The CDR3 extends over 15 amino acids. CDR3 loop: CASSPPPGGNQPQHF. The CDR3 DNA is TGTGCCAGCTCACCCCCCCCGGGCGGCAATCAGCCCCAGCATTTT.

The CDR3 DNA is TGTGCCAGCAGCTTAGATTTCGGTTACGAGCAGTACTTC. Its translation is CASSLDFGYEQYF. This chain links TRBV7-2 with TRBJ2-7; no reliable D call. Per germline, CDR1 SGHTA and CDR2 FQGNSA. The ends were cut back, 1 base at V and 4 bases at J, with 8 bases in the middle. This CDR3 has 13 amino acids.

The CDR3 DNA reads TGCGCCAGCTCCTCAACAGGGCTCTACGAGCAGTACTTC. Protein: CASSSTGLYEQYF. V gene TRBV10-1 combines with J gene TRBJ2-7, with TRBD1 as a possible D gene (6 bases). Germline V lookup: CDR1 WNHNN, CDR2 SYGVQD (reference sequence). V was trimmed by 8 bases and J by 3 bases, leaving 14 bases between them. The CDR3 is made up of 13 amino acids.